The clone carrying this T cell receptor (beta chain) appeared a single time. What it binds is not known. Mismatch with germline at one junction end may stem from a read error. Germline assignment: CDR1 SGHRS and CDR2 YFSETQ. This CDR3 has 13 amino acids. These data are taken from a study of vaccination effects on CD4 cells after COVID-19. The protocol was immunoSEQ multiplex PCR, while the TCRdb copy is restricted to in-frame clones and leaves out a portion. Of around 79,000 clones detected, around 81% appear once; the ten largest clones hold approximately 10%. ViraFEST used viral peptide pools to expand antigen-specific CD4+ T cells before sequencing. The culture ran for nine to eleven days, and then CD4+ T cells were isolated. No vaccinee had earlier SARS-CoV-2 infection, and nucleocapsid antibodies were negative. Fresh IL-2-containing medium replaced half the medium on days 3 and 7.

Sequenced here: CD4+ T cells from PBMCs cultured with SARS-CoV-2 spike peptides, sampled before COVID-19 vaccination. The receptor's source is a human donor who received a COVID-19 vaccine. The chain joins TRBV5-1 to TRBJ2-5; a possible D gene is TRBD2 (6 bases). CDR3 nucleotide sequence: TGCGCCAGCAGTTTGGCGGGGTATTCGACCCAGTACTTC. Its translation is CASSLAGYSTQYF.